The 25 T cell receptor beta chains listed next were all sequenced from one sample in a study of T cell responses to AZD1222 COVID-19 vaccine (dated by TCRdb to the early 2020s). Library method: the immunoSEQ multiplex PCR assay. TCRdb's version of the immuneACCESS table is confined to in-frame rearrangements and falls short of the full clone set. An unresolved V gene accounts for under half of the shortfall where checked; the remainder is of unknown origin. The sample includes roughly 120,000 clones, with 70% to 90% observed a single time. The top ten hold less than 3.5% of the sample. This specimen's time point label, per the study, means: baseline before first vaccination. The sample was peripheral blood, taken on day 0 of AZD1222 vaccination. The receptors here all came from an adult in good health.

This rearrangement joins TRBV19 to TRBJ2-7; tentatively, D is TRBD2 (5 bases). V dropped 6 bases and J dropped 0 bases, with 15 bases sitting between them. Germline CDR1 reads LNHDA; CDR2 reads SQIVND (reference sequence). This CDR3 comprises 15 residues. Here the CDR3 reads CASSRGDVSSYEQYF. CDR3 DNA: TGTGCCAGTAGCCGGGGAGACGTCAGCTCCTACGAGCAGTACTTC.

The sample holds a few counts of this clone. The chain joins TRBV3-1 (or the pseudogene TRBV3-2) to TRBJ1-5, with D hard to call. Germline V CDR1 and CDR2: LGHDT, YNNKEL (reference sequence). V lost 4 bases and J 3 bases, leaving 10 bases between the germline ends. The CDR3 consists of 14 residues. As DNA, the CDR3 is TGTGCCAGCAGCCCCAGAACCTCCAATCAGCCCCAGCATTTT. It translates to CASSPRTSNQPQHF.

The chain is built from TRBV6-5 and TRBJ1-1; D is possibly TRBD1 (5 bases). Germline V gives CDR1 MNHEY, CDR2 SVGAGI. Trimming cost V 8 bases and J 0 bases, with 10 bases left between them. This CDR3 spans 13 amino acids. CDR3 sequence (DNA): TGTGCCAGCCGACAGACCATGAACACTGAAGCTTTCTTT. This sequence encodes CASRQTMNTEAFF.

The V call is TRBV19, the J call TRBJ1-1; D possibly corresponds to TRBD1 (6 bases). The CDR3 contains 15 residues. V was clipped by 2 bases and J by 4 bases, with 14 bases between them. Germline values: CDR1 LNHDA, CDR2 SQIVND (reference sequence). The CDR3 loop is CASSIKGEVGTEAFF. CDR3 nucleotide sequence: TGTGCCAGTAGTATAAAGGGGGAAGTAGGCACTGAAGCTTTCTTT.

The CDR3 reads CATSDRALYGYTF. The CDR3 DNA is TGTGCCACCAGTGATCGAGCACTCTATGGCTACACCTTC. The rearrangement joins TRBV24-1 to TRBJ1-2; D is unclear. The CDR3 has 13 residues. CDR1 is KGHDR, CDR2 SFDVKD, per germline. The V and J ends lost 3 bases and 4 bases respectively, with 8 bases between them.

The V and J genes are TRBV19 and TRBJ1-2, with a possible D match to TRBD1 (5 bases). Between the trimmed V and J ends, which lost 4 bases and 4 bases, there was a span of 16 bases. This CDR3 has 15 residues. Germline V gene lookup returns CDR1 LNHDA and CDR2 SQIVND (reference sequence). Here the CDR3 DNA reads TGTGCCAGTAGTACCCCCGGGGGACGACCCTATGGCTACACCTTC. Encoded protein: CASSTPGGRPYGYTF.

The genes are TRBV6-1 and TRBJ1-5; a possible D gene is TRBD1 (5 bases). The V and J ends lost 5 bases and 5 bases respectively, with 10 bases between them. The germline gives CDR1 MNHNS, CDR2 SASEGT. The CDR3 totals 13 residues. The CDR3 sequence: CASSFTGDQPQHF. CDR3 coding DNA: TGTGCCAGCAGTTTTACAGGAGATCAGCCCCAGCATTTT.

The chain recombines TRBV5-4 with TRBJ1-2, with D perhaps matching TRBD1 (5 bases). Trimming pared 2 bases from V and 3 bases from J, leaving 8 bases between. CDR1 is SGHNT and CDR2 is YYREEE in the germline V gene (reference sequence). This CDR3 has 13 residues. CDR3 sequence reads: CASSFVRDYGYTF. The CDR3, as DNA: TGTGCCAGCAGCTTCGTCAGGGACTATGGCTACACCTTC.

This rearrangement joins TRBV5-1 to TRBJ2-3; TRBD1 is a possible D gene (6 bases). The CDR3 covers 15 residues. Germline assignment: CDR1 SGHRS and CDR2 YFSETQ. The ends were cut back, 0 bases at V and 4 bases at J, with 12 bases in the middle. For the CDR3, the DNA is TGCGCCAGCAGCTTGGACAGGGCTCCCCCAGATACGCAGTATTTT. Translation: CASSLDRAPPDTQYF.

The genes are TRBV7-8 and TRBJ1-3; D remains ambiguous. The CDR3 extends over 14 amino acids. Trimming pared 5 bases from V and 4 bases from J, leaving 12 bases between. Germline V gives CDR1 SGHVS, CDR2 FQNEAQ. As DNA, the CDR3 is TGTGCCAGCAGCAGCCGGTCCTTCGGAAACACCATATATTTT. This translates into CASSSRSFGNTIYF. Full variable domain (remainder filled in from reference TRBV7-8 and TRBJ1-3): GAGVSQSPRYKVAKRGQDVALRCDPISGHVSLFWYQQALGQGPEFLTYFQNEAQLDKSGLPSDRFFAERPEGSVSTLKIQRTQQEDSAVYLCASSSRSFGNTIYFGEGSWLTVV.

The V and J genes are TRBV12-3 or TRBV12-4 and TRBJ2-5; D gene uncertain. The CDR3 has 12 amino acids. V dropped 1 base and J dropped 5 bases, with 5 bases sitting between them. For the CDR3, the DNA is TGTGCCAGCAGTTTAGAGTTTGAGACCCAGTACTTC. It specifies CASSLEFETQYF.

V and J are TRBV14 and TRBJ1-2, with D possibly being TRBD1 (5 bases). The length of the CDR3 is 14 residues. Germline CDR1 SGHDN, CDR2 FVKESK. Trimming shortened V by 1 base and J by 0 bases, and 6 bases separated the two germline ends. The CDR3 DNA reads TGTGCCAGCAGCCAAGGGACAACTAACTATGGCTACACCTTC. As protein: CASSQGTTNYGYTF. The full variable domain, with the rest looked up from reference TRBV14 and TRBJ1-2, is EAGVTQFPSHSVIEKGQTVTLRCDPISGHDNLYWYRRVMGKEIKFLLHFVKESKQDESGMPNNRFLAERTGGTYSTLKVQPAELEDSGVYFCASSQGTTNYGYTFGSGTRLTVV.

CDR3: CASSLGDTEAFF. The CDR3 DNA follows: TGTGCCAGCAGTTTGGGGGACACTGAAGCTTTCTTT. The chain couples TRBV12-3 or TRBV12-4 to TRBJ1-1; D might be TRBD1 (5 bases). The CDR3 totals 12 residues. The ends were cut back, 3 bases at V and 3 bases at J, with 5 bases in the middle.

J is TRBJ1-2 and V is TRBV28; D is undetermined. Germline CDR1 is MDHEN and CDR2 is SYDVKM. This CDR3 is 14 amino acids long. The ends were cut back, 8 bases at V and 3 bases at J, with 16 bases in the middle. CDR3 in DNA: TGTGCCAGCGGCACGAAGGGAGACGACTATGGCTACACCTTC. It translates to CASGTKGDDYGYTF.

This clone has only a few counts. This chain connects TRBV28 to TRBJ1-2; D gene unclear. Trimming pared 8 bases from V and 10 bases from J, leaving 14 bases between. The CDR3 extends over 11 amino acids. Germline V gives CDR1 MDHEN, CDR2 SYDVKM. CDR3 sequence (DNA): TGTGCCAGCGGCACCCACAGAGTCTACACCTTC. It specifies CASGTHRVYTF.

The chain joins TRBV7-2 to TRBJ1-1; no clear D. The germline V gene has CDR1 SGHTA and CDR2 FQGNSA. V was clipped by 4 bases and J by 2 bases, with 11 bases between them. The CDR3 is 14 residues long. Here the CDR3 DNA reads TGTGCCAGCAGCTCCCCCGCCCCTAACACTGAAGCTTTCTTT. Encoded protein: CASSSPAPNTEAFF.

J is TRBJ2-7 and V is TRBV3-1 (or the pseudogene TRBV3-2), with no clear D. Germline loops: CDR1 LGHDT, CDR2 YNNKEL (reference sequence). V shed 2 bases and J shed 6 bases, with 5 bases lying between them. This CDR3 has 11 amino acids. The CDR3, as DNA: TGTGCCAGCAGCCAACTGGGCGAGCAGTACTTC. Translating it yields CASSQLGEQYF.

This chain joins TRBV28 and TRBJ1-6; D not resolved. The CDR3 length is 17 residues. V lost 7 bases to trimming and J lost 7 bases, with 23 bases between them. Germline V gene sequence: CDR1 MDHEN, CDR2 SYDVKM. The CDR3 DNA is TGTGCCAGCATCTCCCCCCCCGGAGGTCGGAGAAATTCACCCCTCCACTTT. Protein sequence: CASISPPGGRRNSPLHF. The entire variable domain, with the rest obtained from reference TRBV28 and TRBJ1-6, is as follows: DVKVTQSSRYLVKRTGEKVFLECVQDMDHENMFWYRQDPGLGLRLIYFSYDVKMKEKGDIPEGYSVSREKKERFSLILESASTNQTSMYLCASISPPGGRRNSPLHFGNGTRLTVT.

The V and J genes are TRBV23-1 and TRBJ1-4; 7 bases line up with TRBD1. TRBV23-1 is assigned to the ORF class and has an uncertain function. The trim removed 0 bases at V and 4 bases at J, leaving 11 bases unmatched. The CDR3 contains 18 residues. This CDR3 reads CASSQSTPSTGNNEKLFF. The CDR3 DNA is TGCGCCAGCAGTCAATCAACTCCATCGACAGGGAATAATGAAAAACTGTTTTTT.

The gene calls are TRBV5-8 and TRBJ1-6, with D unclear. Germline CDR1 SGHTS, CDR2 YDEGEE. The CDR3 has 15 amino acids. V was shortened by 4 bases and J by 9 bases, with 17 bases between the two germline ends. CDR3 residues: CASSRNGPLFSPLHF. The DNA for the CDR3 is TGTGCCAGCAGCCGCAACGGACCGCTATTTTCACCCCTCCACTTT.

The V and J genes are TRBV7-2 and TRBJ2-7; TRBD2 matches 8 bases. Trimming took 5 bases from V and 6 from J; bases not matched to a gene: 12. Germline values: CDR1 SGHTA, CDR2 FQGNSA. The CDR3 is 15 amino acids. As DNA, the CDR3 is TGTGCCAGCAGCGGGGGTGGGACTAGTACCCCCGAGCAGTACTTC. This sequence encodes CASSGGGTSTPEQYF.

The rearrangement joins TRBV6-2 or TRBV6-3 to TRBJ2-5; possible D gene TRBD1, 5 bases. Deletions cut 5 bases from V and 4 bases from J, with 17 bases between. Per germline, CDR1 MNHEY and CDR2 SVGEGT. The CDR3 loop spans 15 amino acids. This chain's CDR3 is CASSPRQRKIETQYF. CDR3 sequence (DNA): TGTGCCAGCAGTCCGAGACAGAGGAAGATAGAGACCCAGTACTTC.

This sequence joins TRBV18 and TRBJ1-5; 10 positions match TRBD1. The germline CDR1 and CDR2 sequences are KGHSH and LQKENI. CDR3 length: 16 residues. Trimming removed 3 bases from V and 2 bases from J; junction bases left unmatched: 4. The CDR3 bases are TGTGCCAGCTCACCCTGGGACAGGGGAGGCAATCAGCCCCAGCATTTT. Translation: CASSPWDRGGNQPQHF.

The chain recombines TRBV18 with TRBJ2-7; maybe TRBD2 (6 bases). From germline, CDR1 is KGHSH and CDR2 LQKENI. V was clipped by 3 bases and J by 0 bases, with 12 bases between them. CDR3 length equals 15 residues. The CDR3 region is CASSPRDGSSYEQYF. The CDR3, as DNA: TGTGCCAGCTCACCCCGGGACGGGAGCTCCTACGAGCAGTACTTC.

V is TRBV2 and J is TRBJ1-4, with a weak D call TRBD1 (6 bases). The V end lost 7 bases, the J end lost 0 bases, and 9 bases lay between the germline ends. CDR1 is SNHLY, CDR2 FYNNEI, per germline. The CDR3 runs to 14 residues. The CDR3 nucleotides read TGTGCCAGCACCCAGGGGTCAACTAATGAAAAACTGTTTTTT. This sequence encodes CASTQGSTNEKLFF. Complete variable domain (other parts from reference TRBV2 and TRBJ1-4): EPEVTQTPSHQVTQMGQEVILRCVPISNHLYFYWYRQILGQKVEFLVSFYNNEISEKSEIFDDQFSVERPDGSNFTLKIRSTKLEDSAMYFCASTQGSTNEKLFFGSGTQLSVL.